This is a list of T cell receptor beta chains from one sample in a study of CD8 T cells in ankylosing spondylitis. Using its own MiXCR run on the 5' RACE reads, TCRdb lists one record per CDR3 protein. Altogether 200,000 to 300,000 distinct CDR3 sequences are present, approximately 11% being singletons, with the ten largest covering less than 7.5%. Sequencing input: blood, either unsorted or a sorted T cell fraction (not recorded which). These receptors were obtained from a male donor with ankylosing spondylitis or in good health (not recorded which). Both conserved end residues are part of each CDR3. Fields, in order: D gene, clone size, V gene, J gene, CDR3 DNA, CDR3 protein. The D gene is left open where the match is weak. Clone size, where shown, is once, few, many, or a class for clones that have expanded.

TRBD2	NA	TRBV5-1	TRBJ2-3	TGCGCCAGCAGCCCCGGGACTAGCGGAAAAGGACCAGATACGCAGTATTTT	CASSPGTSGKGPDTQYF
NA	many	TRBV6-5	TRBJ2-7	TGTGCCAGCAGTTACGAGTATTCGGCCTATAGGCCCTACGAGCAGTACTTC	CASSYEYSAYRPYEQYF
NA	NA	TRBV5-1	TRBJ1-2	TGCGCCAGCAGCACAGACATCTATGGCTACACCTTC	CASSTDIYGYTF
TRBD1	NA	TRBV7-3	TRBJ1-1	TGTGCCAGCAGCGCAACTCAGGGGGCTGGATTGACTGAAGCTTTCTTT	CASSATQGAGLTEAFF
NA	few	TRBV28	TRBJ2-3	TGTGCCAGCAGGTCACAGCGTCCCACAGATACGCAGTATTTT	CASRSQRPTDTQYF
NA	many	TRBV5-1	TRBJ1-5	TGCGCCAGCAGCTTGTTGGGGGGTCAGCCCCAGCATTTT	CASSLLGGQPQHF
NA	NA	TRBV20-1	TRBJ1-5	TGCAGTGCTAGGAAAGGAGAATCAGGGCCCCAGCATTTT	CSARKGESGPQHF
NA	NA	TRBV18	TRBJ1-1	TGTACCAGCTCGCGGGGGGGACTCCGGCCAATGAACACTGAAGCTTTCTTT	CTSSRGGLRPMNTEAFF
TRBD2	many	TRBV20-1	TRBJ2-1	TGCAGTGCTAGAGATCTCGGCAGACAAGCGGGGGGGAATGAGCAGTTCTTC	CSARDLGRQAGGNEQFF
NA	NA	TRBV29-1	TRBJ2-5	TGCAGCGGTCTCCTCGGGATCCAAGAGACCCAGTACTTC	CSGLLGIQETQYF
NA	few	TRBV4-1	TRBJ2-7	TGCGCCAGCAGCCAAAAAGGCGAGCAGTACTTC	CASSQKGEQYF
TRBD2	NA	TRBV28	TRBJ2-6	TGTGCCAGCAGTTACCCCGGACTAGCGGGAGTTGTGGCCAACGTCCTGACTTTC	CASSYPGLAGVVANVLTF
NA	many	TRBV6-2/TRBV6-3	TRBJ2-1	TGTGCCAGCAGTTTATGGTACAATGAGCAGTTCTTC	CASSLWYNEQFF
NA	many	TRBV6-5	TRBJ2-1	TGTGCCAGCAGTTTTTCCTCGCGGGTGCCTTACAATGAGCAGTTCTTC	CASSFSSRVPYNEQFF
TRBD2	NA	TRBV6-2/TRBV6-3	TRBJ2-2	TGTGCCAGCAGGAGAAGCGGGGGGCAGAGCACCGGGGAGCTGTTTTTT	CASRRSGGQSTGELFF
NA	NA	TRBV7-9	TRBJ2-7	TGTGCCAGCAGCGACCTGGGGACTGATCAGGGGTACGAGCAGTACTTC	CASSDLGTDQGYEQYF
NA	many	TRBV20-1	TRBJ2-3	TGCAGTGCTCCCCTCGCAGATACGCAGTATTTT	CSAPLADTQYF
NA	NA	TRBV7-2	TRBJ1-2	TGTGCCAGCAGCTTAACTCTTGGGACTGTGTACTATGGCTACACCTTC	CASSLTLGTVYYGYTF
NA	many	TRBV15	TRBJ2-2	TGTGCCACCAGCATGGGGGCGGGGGCGAACACCGGGGAGCTGTTTTTT	CATSMGAGANTGELFF
TRBD2	few	TRBV2	TRBJ2-1	TGTGCCAGCAGGGAGACTAGCGGGGCGAACAATGAGCAGTTCTTC	CASRETSGANNEQFF
TRBD2	many	TRBV20-1	TRBJ2-2	TGCAGTGCCGAGGGACTAGCGGGACCGAACACCGGGGAGCTGTTTTTT	CSAEGLAGPNTGELFF
TRBD1	many	TRBV5-1	TRBJ2-2	TGCGCCAGCAGCCCTAGACAGGGATCCGGGGAGCTGTTTTTT	CASSPRQGSGELFF
NA	many	TRBV5-1	TRBJ2-1	TGCGCCAGCAGCTTGGGGGATGGTTACAATGAGCAGTTCTTC	CASSLGDGYNEQFF